The subject of this entry is one TCR beta chain. The sort gate was single viable CD3+CD4+CD8-CD45RO+ cells for memory CD4+ T cells. The trim removed 1 base at V and 10 bases at J, leaving 6 bases unmatched. Germline V gene sequence: CDR1 SGHTA, CDR2 FQGNSA. The CDR3 sequence is 14 residues long. These data belong to a study of memory CD4+ T cells and cytomegalovirus serostatus. Profiled with immunoSEQ multiplex PCR; TCRdb holds only in-frame clones, not every one. The sample shows about 42,000 clones, roughly three quarters of them seen only once. Sequenced: memory CD4+ T cells from blood. The receptor was isolated from an adult in good health and CMV-seronegative. The chain combines TRBV7-2 with TRBJ2-3; 9 positions match TRBD2. The CDR3, as DNA: TGTGCCAGCAGCTTAGAGGGCGGGGGGGCCCCGCAGTATTTT. It translates to CASSLEGGGAPQYF.